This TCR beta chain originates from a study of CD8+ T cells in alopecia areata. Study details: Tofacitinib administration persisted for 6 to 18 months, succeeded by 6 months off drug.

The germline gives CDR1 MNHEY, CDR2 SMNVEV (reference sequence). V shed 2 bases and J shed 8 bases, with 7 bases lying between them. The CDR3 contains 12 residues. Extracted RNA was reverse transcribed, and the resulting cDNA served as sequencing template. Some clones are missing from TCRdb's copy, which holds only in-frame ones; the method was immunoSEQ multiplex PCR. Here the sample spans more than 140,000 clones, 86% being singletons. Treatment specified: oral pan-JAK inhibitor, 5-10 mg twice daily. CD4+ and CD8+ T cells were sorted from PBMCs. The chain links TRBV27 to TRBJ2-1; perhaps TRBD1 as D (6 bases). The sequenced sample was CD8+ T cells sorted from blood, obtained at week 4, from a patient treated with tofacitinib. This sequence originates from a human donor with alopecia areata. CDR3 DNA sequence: TGTGCCAGCAGTTTACAGGGGTATGAGCAGTTCTTC. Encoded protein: CASSLQGYEQFF.